These T cell receptor beta chains were read from a single sample in a study of blood T cell repertoires in COVID-19. Here immunoSEQ multiplex PCR was the method, and the copy in TCRdb shows in-frame clones only, minus some. This sample carries just under 60,000 clones, approximately 79% of them seen once, and the ten largest clones take about 8.9%. Sequencing was done on a sample of peripheral blood. The source of these receptors is a human donor in a cohort sampled during active COVID-19. CDR3s include the opening cysteine and the closing phenylalanine or tryptophan. The D gene is left open where the match is weak. Clone size, where shown, is once, few, many, or a class for clones that have expanded.

D gene,clone size,V gene,J gene,CDR3 protein,CDR3 DNA
NA,once,TRBV27,TRBJ1-4,CASRKNSATNEKLFF,TGTGCCAGCCGAAAGAACAGTGCAACTAATGAAAAACTGTTTTTT
TRBD2,NA,TRBV6-4,TRBJ2-7,CAPGGGRAGLSSYEQYF,TGTGCCCCCGGAGGAGGGCGAGCGGGGCTGTCCTCCTACGAGCAGTACTTC
TRBD2,NA,TRBV7-2,TRBJ2-5,CASSLKPAGGGGTQYF,TGTGCCAGCAGCTTAAAGCCAGCGGGAGGCGGGGGGACCCAGTACTTC
NA,few,TRBV4-2,TRBJ2-7,CASSPTTGYEQYF,TGTGCCAGCAGCCCTACGACAGGCTACGAGCAGTACTTC
TRBD1,NA,TRBV7-2,TRBJ1-2,CASSMTGGADGYTF,TGTGCCAGCAGCATGACAGGGGGCGCGGATGGCTACACCTTC
NA,NA,TRBV6-2/TRBV6-3,TRBJ2-2,CASSYSEETGELFF,TGTGCCAGCAGTTATAGCGAAGAAACCGGGGAGCTGTTTTTT
NA,NA,TRBV7-9,TRBJ1-1,CASSPESFEAFF,TGTGCCAGCAGCCCGGAGAGTTTCGAGGCTTTCTTT
TRBD2,NA,TRBV7-9,TRBJ2-1,CASSLLWGTSGPYNEQFF,TGTGCCAGCAGCTTACTATGGGGGACTAGCGGGCCCTACAATGAGCAGTTCTTC
NA,NA,TRBV28,TRBJ1-2,CASSSTAYGYTF,TGTGCCAGCAGTTCGACAGCCTATGGCTACACCTTC
TRBD1,NA,TRBV4-3,TRBJ2-6,CASSQDAPGQGYGANVLTF,TGCGCCAGCAGCCAAGATGCCCCAGGACAGGGGTATGGGGCCAACGTCCTGACTTTC
TRBD2,NA,TRBV6-6,TRBJ2-1,CASRLAGGDVGTFF,TGTGCCAGCAGGCTAGCGGGAGGAGACGTTGGAACGTTCTTC
TRBD1,NA,TRBV7-2,TRBJ2-7,CASRGVGQGFHEQYF,TGTGCCAGCAGGGGGGTCGGACAGGGTTTTCACGAGCAGTACTTC
NA,few,TRBV9,TRBJ2-2,CASSVGSAGTGELFF,TGTGCCAGCAGCGTAGGTTCAGCGGGCACCGGGGAGCTGTTTTTT
NA,NA,TRBV4-3,TRBJ2-1,CASSQDPNTGSSYNEQFF,TGCGCCAGCAGCCAAGATCCTAATACGGGGAGCTCCTACAATGAGCAGTTCTTC
NA,NA,TRBV30,TRBJ1-2,CAWSDPPHYGYTF,TGTGCCTGGAGTGATCCTCCCCACTATGGCTACACCTTC
NA,NA,TRBV6-2/TRBV6-3,TRBJ2-7,CASSYPWGTGEQYF,TGTGCCAGCAGTTACCCCTGGGGTACGGGGGAGCAGTACTTC
NA,NA,TRBV6-5,TRBJ1-2,CASSYRQGNGYTF,TGTGCCAGCAGTTATCGGCAGGGAAATGGCTACACCTTC
NA,NA,TRBV18,TRBJ1-2,CASSPRGADEDYGYTF,TGTGCCAGCTCACCCCGGGGAGCAGACGAAGACTATGGCTACACCTTC
NA,NA,TRBV7-9,TRBJ1-2,CASSPTGYGYTF,TGTGCCAGCAGCCCGACAGGTTATGGCTACACCTTC
NA,NA,TRBV5-4,TRBJ2-5,CASSLADLRGTQYF,TGTGCCAGCAGCTTGGCCGACTTACGGGGGACCCAGTACTTC
TRBD1,few,TRBV7-9,TRBJ2-7,CASSSQDRARHEQYF,TGTGCCAGCAGCTCCCAGGACAGGGCGAGGCACGAGCAGTACTTC
TRBD2,NA,TRBV3-1/TRBV3-2,TRBJ2-1,CASARLAGAGGEQFF,TGTGCCAGCGCGAGGCTAGCGGGAGCCGGGGGTGAGCAGTTCTTC
NA,NA,TRBV7-3,TRBJ2-3,CASSWRQVSTQYF,TGTGCCAGCAGCTGGAGACAGGTATCGACGCAGTATTTT
NA,NA,TRBV4-1,TRBJ1-6,CASSQEAVDSPLHF,TGCGCCAGCAGCCAAGAGGCTGTGGATTCACCCCTCCACTTT
NA,few,TRBV14,TRBJ1-6,CASSRRGGRDGPLHF,TGTGCCAGCAGCCGCAGAGGTGGGAGGGACGGACCCCTCCACTTT
TRBD2,once,TRBV5-5,TRBJ2-3,CASSPGRGITDTQYF,TGTGCCAGCAGCCCAGGGAGGGGTATCACAGATACGCAGTATTTT
TRBD2,many,TRBV30,TRBJ2-7,CAWSGLAGAPSEQYF,TGTGCCTGGAGTGGACTAGCGGGAGCCCCCTCCGAGCAGTACTTC
NA,NA,TRBV5-6,TRBJ1-5,CASSVGQRNQPQHF,TGTGCCAGCAGCGTGGGACAACGCAATCAGCCCCAGCATTTT
NA,NA,TRBV6-4,TRBJ2-2,CASSDRGTGELFF,TGTGCCAGCAGTGACAGGGGAACCGGGGAGCTGTTTTTT
TRBD2,NA,TRBV2,TRBJ2-3,CASSAVAGTDTQYF,TGTGCCAGCAGTGCGGTAGCGGGGACAGATACGCAGTATTTT
TRBD2,NA,TRBV13,TRBJ2-7,CASSYPGTSGYEQYF,TGTGCCAGCAGCTATCCGGGGACTAGCGGCTACGAGCAGTACTTC
NA,NA,TRBV28,TRBJ2-2,CASRPRTGVMTSGNTGELFF,TGTGCCAGCAGACCCCGGACAGGGGTCATGACTAGCGGGAACACCGGGGAGCTGTTTTTT